This T cell receptor beta chain was obtained from a study of CD8+CD57+ T cells in acquired aplastic anemia. General study findings and limits: Common to patients and controls were about 31 CD8+ CDR3 sequences.

The germline V gene has CDR1 SGHRS and CDR2 YFSETQ. V trimming: 0 bases; J trimming: 6 bases; junction bases outside the gene matches: 3. The CDR3 sequence is 13 residues long. TCR beta VDJ and CDR3 profiling used genomic DNA as template. Using its own MiXCR run on the reads, TCRdb lists one record per CDR3 protein. Among hundreds of thousands of distinct CDR3 sequences, 50% to 70% were seen once, and the ten largest hold less than 9.5%. This clonotype was counted a single time. Its antigen is still unknown. The chain combines TRBV5-1 with TRBJ2-7; TRBD2 matches 7 bases. Sequenced: sorted CD4+, CD8+, or CD8+CD57+ T cells (not recorded which) from PBMCs. The receptor was isolated from a human donor with severe aplastic anemia or a healthy control (not recorded which). This CDR3 reads CASSLGGLSEQYF. CDR3 coding DNA: TGCGCCAGCAGCTTGGGGGGACTATCCGAGCAGTACTTC.